The 12 T cell receptor beta chains reported below all come from one sample, sequenced in a study of cytomegalovirus exposure and HLA in healthy donors. The data were produced by immunoSEQ multiplex PCR, yet TCRdb's version contains in-frame clones alone and is incomplete. Of roughly 130,000 clones listed, 88% are singletons. Sequencing was carried out using PBMCs. All receptors derive from a man aged 25-40 years in good health and CMV-seronegative.

The chain carries TRBV6-1 and TRBJ2-1, with D perhaps matching TRBD2 (5 bases). In germline, CDR1 is MNHNS, CDR2 SASEGT. Trimming stripped 3 bases from V and 8 bases from J, with 17 bases between. The CDR3 extends over 15 amino acids. Written as DNA, the CDR3 is TGTGCCAGCAGTGAGACCCTCCTCCTCGGGGATGAGCAGTTCTTC. It yields the protein CASSETLLLGDEQFF.

CDR3 in DNA: TGTGCCAGCAGCGTGGAACAGGGGAATGGCTACACCTTC. This encodes CASSVEQGNGYTF. The rearrangement links TRBV5-5 to TRBJ1-2, with 7 bases aligning to TRBD1. This CDR3 is built from 13 residues. In germline, CDR1 is SGHKS, CDR2 YYEKEE (reference sequence). After removal of 4 bases from V and 6 bases from J, the junction contained 6 bases not matched to a gene.

The chain is built from TRBV2 and TRBJ1-1; D is unresolved. The CDR3 extends over 13 amino acids. Between the trimmed V and J ends, which lost 4 bases and 2 bases, there was a span of 8 bases. Germline-derived CDR1 and CDR2 are SNHLY and FYNNEI. CDR3 sequence: CASSVGLNTEAFF. Written as DNA, the CDR3 is TGTGCCAGCAGTGTAGGACTTAACACTGAAGCTTTCTTT. Filled out from reference TRBV2 and TRBJ1-1, the complete variable domain reads EPEVTQTPSHQVTQMGQEVILRCVPISNHLYFYWYRQILGQKVEFLVSFYNNEISEKSEIFDDQFSVERPDGSNFTLKIRSTKLEDSAMYFCASSVGLNTEAFFGQGTRLTVV.

This chain joins TRBV4-3 and TRBJ1-1, with D tentatively TRBD1 (6 bases). The CDR3 runs 14 residues. Trimming pared 2 bases from V and 8 bases from J, leaving 15 bases between. Germline V CDR1 and CDR2: LGHNA, YSLEER. Here the CDR3 DNA reads TGCGCCAGCAGCCAATTTAACAGGGAATTGGAAGCTTTCTTT. Amino acids: CASSQFNRELEAFF.

The gene calls are TRBV9 and TRBJ1-1, with D uncertain. V was trimmed by 3 bases and J by 0 bases, leaving 9 bases between them. CDR3 length: 14 residues. Germline V CDR1 and CDR2: SGDLS, YYNGEE. CDR3 loop: CASSAGVVNTEAFF. The DNA of the CDR3 is TGTGCCAGCAGCGCCGGTGTCGTGAACACTGAAGCTTTCTTT. Filled out from reference TRBV9 and TRBJ1-1, the complete variable domain reads DSGVTQTPKHLITATGQRVTLRCSPRSGDLSVYWYQQSLDQGLQFLIQYYNGEERAKGNILERFSAQQFPDLHSELNLSSLELGDSALYFCASSAGVVNTEAFFGQGTRLTVV.

With regard to this clone: The identical CDR3 is also encoded by other nucleotide sequences in the sample. The chain employs TRBV11-2 and TRBJ1-1, with D unclear. V shed 3 bases and J shed 6 bases, with 11 bases lying between them. The CDR3 is 13 residues long. Per the germline V gene, CDR1 is SGHAT and CDR2 is FQNNGV. This CDR3 reads CASSFSVGAEAFF. The CDR3 DNA sequence: TGTGCCAGCAGCTTCTCTGTGGGCGCTGAAGCTTTCTTT.

The J gene is TRBJ2-1, the V gene TRBV4-2, with a tentative D call TRBD1 (6 bases). Germline assignment: CDR1 LGHNA and CDR2 YNFKEQ. Trimming took 1 base from V and 6 from J, leaving 19 bases between them. The CDR3 sequence is 17 residues long. CDR3 nucleotide sequence: TGTGCCAGCAGCCAAGTAGGGCGGGCTAGGGGGTTCAATGAGCAGTTCTTC. Translated, it gives CASSQVGRARGFNEQFF.

V gene TRBV30 combines with J gene TRBJ1-2; D gene ambiguous. The CDR3 covers 14 residues. Germline V gene lookup returns CDR1 GTSNPN and CDR2 SVGIG (reference sequence). Trimming removed 2 bases at V and 2 bases at J, with 12 bases between. The CDR3 DNA sequence: TGTGCCTGGAGTATCCAGGCGGGAAACTATGGCTACACCTTC. It translates to CAWSIQAGNYGYTF.

The chain combines TRBV12-5 with TRBJ1-5; D remains ambiguous. This CDR3 contains 14 residues. Germline values: CDR1 LGHNT, CDR2 FRNRAP. V was cut by 5 bases and J by 6 bases, with 14 bases left in between. CDR3 region: CASGPAPTGQPQHF. The CDR3 region has the DNA TGTGCTAGTGGTCCGGCCCCCACGGGTCAGCCCCAGCATTTT.

The chain joins TRBV10-3 to TRBJ2-2; unclear D gene. This CDR3 is built from 12 residues. V was clipped by 7 bases and J by 6 bases, with 9 bases between them. In germline, CDR1 is ENHRY, CDR2 SYGVKD. The CDR3 here is CAIMKDSGELFF. In nucleotides, the CDR3 is TGTGCCATCATGAAAGACTCCGGGGAGCTGTTTTTT.

This clone has only one observation. V is TRBV6-1 and J is TRBJ1-5, with D unclear. The germline V and J ends were trimmed by 8 bases and 1 base, with 12 bases remaining between them. Germline values: CDR1 MNHNS, CDR2 SASEGT. This CDR3 has 14 amino acids. CDR3 DNA: TGTGCCAGCGGATCGGGTGTGAGCAATCAGCCCCAGCATTTT. Encoded protein: CASGSGVSNQPQHF.

The chain is built from TRBV9 and TRBJ1-1, with D hard to call. Looked up from germline, CDR1 is SGDLS and CDR2 is YYNGEE. V gave up 1 base and J gave up 3 bases, with 7 bases separating them. The CDR3 has 13 amino acids. Here the CDR3 DNA reads TGTGCCAGCAGCGTAACCGAGTACACTGAAGCTTTCTTT. Translating it yields CASSVTEYTEAFF.